The 11 T cell receptor beta chains below come from one sample, sequenced in a study of identical twins' blood T cells. TCRdb passed the 5' RACE reads through MiXCR, listing each CDR3 protein once. The sample lists 350,000 to 400,000 distinct CDR3 sequences; around 30% were seen once. The specimen sequenced was PBMCs. Every receptor here comes from a woman aged 18-49 years in good health.

Note on this clonotype: A junction boundary mismatches the germline segment, possibly from a read error. The CDR3 spells CSARRSNQPRHF. CDR3 nucleotides: TGCAGTGCTAGACGCAGCAATCAGCCCCGGCATTTT. This rearrangement joins TRBV20-1 to TRBJ1-5; D gene unclear. Germline loops: CDR1 DFQATT, CDR2 SNEGSKA (reference sequence). The CDR3 length is 12 residues.

This clonotype was detected a few times. Germline is not matched at one junction end, which may reflect a read error. This chain connects TRBV5-1 to TRBJ1-1; TRBD1 aligns across 7 bases. This CDR3 has 12 residues. The germline V gene has CDR1 SGHRS and CDR2 YFSETQ. DNA for the CDR3: TGCGCCAGCAGCTTGGGTAGTGACAGGGTACTCTTT. Protein product: CASSLGSDRVLF. The variable domain in full, completed from reference TRBV5-1 and TRBJ1-1, reads KAGVTQTPRYLIKTRGQQVTLSCSPISGHRSVSWYQQTPGQGLQFLFEYFSETQRNKGNFPGRFSGRQFSNSRSEMNVSTLELGDSALYLCASSLGSDRVLFGQGTRLTVV.

The rearrangement joins TRBV20-1 to TRBJ2-7; the match to TRBD2 covers 12 bases. V lost 6 bases to trimming and J lost 4 bases; unmatched junction nucleotides: 10. CDR1 and CDR2 from the germline V gene are DFQATT and SNEGSKA (reference sequence). This CDR3 region has 15 residues. CDR3 nucleotides: TGCAGTGCAATCCAGTGGACTAGCGGGATTTACGAGCAGTACTTC. It is translated as CSAIQWTSGIYEQYF.

This clonotype was seen repeatedly, ten times or more. The chain links TRBV11-2 to TRBJ1-5; D is uncertain. The CDR3 is 13 residues long. With 3 bases removed from V and 7 bases from J, the gap between germline ends came to 10 bases. The germline CDR1 and CDR2 sequences are SGHAT and FQNNGV. Here the CDR3 reads CASSFGYPQPQHF. CDR3 sequence (DNA): TGTGCCAGCAGCTTCGGGTATCCCCAGCCCCAGCATTTT. Together with reference TRBV11-2 and TRBJ1-5, the CDR3 gives the full variable domain: EAGVAQSPRYKIIEKRQSVAFWCNPISGHATLYWYQQILGQGPKLLIQFQNNGVVDDSQLPKDRFSAERLKGVDSTLKIQPAKLEDSAVYLCASSFGYPQPQHFGDGTRLSIL.

This clonotype was picked up one time. V gene TRBV6-2 or TRBV6-3 combines with J gene TRBJ1-5; weak D call: TRBD1 (5 bases). Deletions cut 2 bases from V and 4 bases from J, with 9 bases between. Germline CDR1 reads MNHEY; CDR2 reads SVGEGT. The CDR3 sequence is 14 residues long. This chain's CDR3 is CASSYTTVNQPQHF. CDR3 bases: TGTGCCAGCAGTTACACGACAGTAAATCAGCCCCAGCATTTT.

This chain uses TRBV29-1 with TRBJ2-1; 8 bases match TRBD2. Germline CDR1 is SQVTM and CDR2 is ANQGSEA. The length of the CDR3 is 14 residues. Trimming took 7 bases from V and 1 from J; bases not matched to a gene: 6. The CDR3 here is CSAGPGGSYNEQFF. Written as DNA, the CDR3 is TGCAGCGCCGGCCCGGGAGGGTCCTACAATGAGCAGTTCTTC.

In regard to this clonotype: An end of the junction does not agree with germline; a read error may underlie this. V and J are TRBV6-2 or TRBV6-3 and TRBJ1-1, with 7 positions matching TRBD1. Per germline, CDR1 MNHEY and CDR2 SVGEGT. The CDR3 is 14 amino acids. Here the CDR3 DNA reads TGTGCCATCAGTTTAGGGGGCGTCTCCGCTGAAGCTTTCTTT. Residues: CAISLGGVSAEAFF.

CDR3 region: CASRTKGRLTEAFF. DNA for the CDR3: TGTGCCAGCAGAACTAAAGGTAGGCTGACTGAAGCTTTCTTT. The rearrangement uses TRBV6-5 and TRBJ1-1; no definite D call. CDR1 and CDR2 from the germline V gene are MNHEY and SVGAGI. The CDR3 sequence is 14 residues long. The ends were cut back, 6 bases at V and 5 bases at J, with 16 bases in the middle.

This clonotype was seen only a few times. The chain combines TRBV10-3 with TRBJ2-3; 7 positions agree with TRBD2. The CDR3 loop spans 17 amino acids. Looked up from germline, CDR1 is ENHRY and CDR2 is SYGVKD. V trimming: 9 bases; J trimming: 2 bases; junction bases outside the gene matches: 17. CDR3 DNA: TGTGCCATTGGAGGGTCTGGGACGGGAGGCCCCACAGATACGCAGTATTTT. It codes for CAIGGSGTGGPTDTQYF.

This clonotype has ten or more counts. This chain connects TRBV10-3 to TRBJ1-2, with unresolved D. The CDR3 loop spans 10 amino acids. Looked up from germline, CDR1 is ENHRY and CDR2 is SYGVKD. The germline V and J ends were trimmed by 3 bases and 11 bases, with 7 bases remaining between them. The CDR3 DNA sequence: TGTGCCATCAGTGATTCGAGGTACACCTTC. Amino acid sequence: CAISDSRYTF.

Comments on this clonotype: A much larger clonotype is one base distant, so this may be a read error. This chain links TRBV5-6 with TRBJ1-3; unclear D gene. The CDR3 consists of 14 residues. From germline, CDR1 is SGHDT and CDR2 YYEEEE. Between the trimmed V and J ends, which lost 4 bases and 0 bases, there was a span of 8 bases. The CDR3 reads CASSQDTSGNTIYF. DNA for the CDR3: TGTGCCAGCAGCCAAGACACCTCTGGAAACACCATATATTTT.